The 2 T cell receptor beta chains below were found in one sample sequenced in a study of T cells in Graves' hyperthyroidism and ophthalmopathy. It was RNA transcripts that yielded the amplified TCR beta CDR3 regions. The HTBI set primed first-round TCR CDR3 RT-PCR. TCRdb re-derived calls from the multiplex PCR reads in MiXCR, one entry per CDR3 protein. The sample consists of some 560,000 distinct CDR3 sequences, approximately 14% of them appearing once. The sample comprised blood. These receptors came from a woman aged 30 to 39 with Graves' hyperthyroidism.

This clonotype was detected ten times or more. The chain carries TRBV13 and TRBJ2-7, with TRBD2 matching over 15 bases. This CDR3 region has 19 residues. Germline V gene sequence: CDR1 PRHDT, CDR2 FYEKMQ (reference sequence). The trim removed 5 bases at V and 3 bases at J, leaving 14 bases unmatched. The CDR3 loop reads CASSPKDTGTSGRIYEQYF. Here the CDR3 DNA reads TGTGCCAGCAGCCCCAAGGATACCGGGACTAGCGGGAGGATCTACGAGCAGTACTTC.

In this sample, this clonotype turned up a few times. The chain couples TRBV4-1 to TRBJ2-1; TRBD2 aligns across 8 bases. With V trimmed by 1 base and J by 4 bases, 6 bases remained unmatched. The CDR3 sequence is 16 residues long. In germline, CDR1 is MGHRA, CDR2 YSYEKL. The CDR3 DNA sequence: TGCGCCAGCAGCCAAGGGGGTAGCGGGGTTTACAATGAGCAGTTCTTC. It is translated as CASSQGGSGVYNEQFF.